This TCR beta chain was documented in a study of blood T cell repertoires in COVID-19. Whole-study context: The samples span acute and convalescent COVID-19 from the United States, Italy and Spain. Sample material is recorded as cDNA or gDNA derived from T cells, B-cell-depleted T cells, or PBMCs.

This clone came up a few times. As originally analysed: The authors estimated nucleated cell counts from reference gene primer amplification. The repertoire was sequenced with immunoSEQ multiplex PCR; TCRdb's copy has only in-frame clones and lacks some. D and trimming were read from the DNA, whereas the V and J calls and clone size are those reported in that table. The table shows 120,000 or so clones, with approximately 88% occurring only once. The clonotype was recovered from a man aged 50-60 years with acute or convalescent COVID-19. What was sequenced was peripheral blood.

The CDR3 bases are TGTGCCACCAGGGGACAGGGCCGTGGAAACACCATATATTTT. Protein product: CATRGQGRGNTIYF. The chain carries TRBV24-1 and TRBJ1-3; TRBD1 matches at 9 bases. Germline V gene data show CDR1 as KGHDR and CDR2 as SFDVKD. Germline trimming cut 7 bases from V and 3 bases from J; bases unmatched to any gene: 3. The CDR3 is 14 residues long.